The clone carrying this T cell receptor (beta chain) was counted only a few times. Its antigen is as yet unknown. These data belong to a study of CD8 T cells in ankylosing spondylitis. Findings and caveats of the study: As reported, disease-linked clones showed significant enrichment in matched ankylosing spondylitis synovial fluid. Apparently characteristic of ankylosing spondylitis blood was a TCR beta motif (about eight highly homologous variants).

TCRdb processed the 5' RACE reads anew with MiXCR; each CDR3 protein has one entry. This sample has about 160,000 distinct CDR3 sequences; around 18% occur once, and the top ten carry roughly 7.7%. Germline values: CDR1 MDHEN, CDR2 SYDVKM. The V gene end was trimmed by 4 bases and the J gene end by 0 bases; junction bases not matched to a gene: 2. The CDR3 has 15 amino acids. The gene calls are TRBV28 and TRBJ2-2, with 7 nucleotides matching TRBD1. The sample was blood, either unsorted or a sorted T cell fraction (not recorded which). This receptor was taken from a male donor with ankylosing spondylitis or in good health (not recorded which). CDR3 nucleotides: TGTGCCAGCAGTTCGGGACAGTCGAACACCGGGGAGCTGTTTTTT. It specifies CASSSGQSNTGELFF.